This T cell receptor beta chain was found in a study of OX40 agonist ivuxolimab in advanced cancers. Study details: Among those enrolled, mean age was about 58 years (range roughly 23 to 79) and less than 90% were male. Study-wide results and caveats: Partly responding patients at 0.1-3.0 mg/kg showed some of the smallest clonal expansion. Clonal expansion from baseline to week 6 occurred in both CD4+ and CD8+ T cells. No determination was made of the antigen specificity of the expanded peripheral T cells.

The V gene's germline CDR1 is MNHEY and CDR2 SVGAGI. The V and J ends lost 2 bases and 0 bases respectively, with 8 bases between them. The CDR3 totals 15 residues. Produced via immunoSEQ multiplex PCR; TCRdb's table is partial and in-frame only. In the table there are about 100,000 clones, approximately 91% of which are singletons. Remarks on this clone: Its target is not known.

V gene TRBV6-5 combines with J gene TRBJ1-5; D is unresolved. The sequences come from CD4+ or CD8+ T cells sorted from blood, collected in a trial of the OX40 agonist ivuxolimab. The sequence derives from an adult with an advanced solid tumor such as melanoma, head and neck, liver or kidney cancer. CDR3 nucleotide sequence: TGTGCCAGCAGTTACGCTTCAGGTAGCAATCAGCCCCAGCATTTT. Residues: CASSYASGSNQPQHF.